This paragraph covers one T cell receptor beta chain sequence. The table lists this clonotype with a few counts. The antigen it binds to is not known. No base quality values were provided; no much bigger clone lies one nucleotide off. Every donor in the study was a healthy Caucasian. The twin cohort comprised three pairs of female monozygotic twins, all aged roughly 18 to 30 years. CD4+ and CD8+ T cell populations were isolated with positive isolation kits from Invitrogen. The library was made by 5' RACE. The instrument given in TCRdb is Illumina HiSeq 2000. A universal primer binding site was introduced by template switching, and a unique molecular identifier was present in the final cDNA, enabling accurate counting of TCR cDNA molecules. First-strand cDNA for TCR alpha and beta chains was synthesized from specific primers in the conserved constant-segment region. Each cDNA library was double barcoded, with a SMART-Mk sample barcode plus Illumina barcodes, to control for contamination. TruSeq adapter sequences and Illumina sample barcodes were added in two successive PCR steps. Sequencing of the TCR alpha and beta cDNA libraries was done on the Illumina HiSeq platform using custom primers. Turning to the authors' computational methods: MiGEC was used to process raw reads and extract unique molecular identifiers, and MiXCR was used to find CDR3 positions. Recombination models were inferred per individual with the repgenHMM and IGoR tools using an EM algorithm. The tcR package in R was used for shared clonotype analysis, with sharing normalized by the product of cloneset sizes. To study raw recombination without the effects of thymic and clonal selection, out-of-frame nonproductive sequences were analyzed. Through fastp at Q25 and MiXCR, TCRdb rebuilt clones from the public reads, retaining in-frame beta chains. Entries that share a CDR3 protein sequence are merged under the most common genes and DNA. The V and J calls were determined by TCRdb, not by the authors. This sample lists a few hundred thousand distinct CDR3 sequences; around 12% were detected once. The ten largest clonotypes hold around 7.2% of the sample.

This entry belongs to a study of identical twins (dated by TCRdb to the mid-2010s). For context, the study as a whole: To test whether fetal clonotypes persist, the study used deep sequencing on TCR alpha and beta repertoires from monozygotic twins, unrelated adults of various ages, and cord blood. To rule out contamination, the twin experiments were replicated at different times with different library preparation protocols.

Results and caveats for the whole study, not just this receptor: In monozygotic twins, recombination models systematically underestimated out-of-frame TCR alpha sharing, but the models matched the sharing seen between unrelated individuals. Fewer insertions were carried by abundant cord blood beta clonotypes; a weaker similar trend was observed in young adult naive repertoires, while no such trend was observed in memory repertoires. A weaker excess of twin sharing was found in beta out-of-frame sequences because the signal-to-noise ratio was lowered by fewer shared sequences. Compared with coincidental sharing between unrelated individuals, out-of-frame TCR alpha sequences shared between twins showed an excess of sequences with low generation probability. Zero-insertion analyses could be partly confounded by invariant T cells such as MAIT and iNKT, though diverse VJ usage argued against such confounding for most clonotypes. Because the same donors could not be followed over many years, conclusions were based on cross-sectional statistical analysis.

V is trimmed back by 4 bases and J by 4 bases, and the junction contains 17 bases that no gene match accounts for. Reading the germline V gene gives CDR1 SGHRS and CDR2 YFSETQ. From its cysteine to its phenylalanine, the CDR3 spans 18 amino acids. CDR3 DNA is the only sequence kept; it has 54 bases, read in frame from the first base. Another study also made use of these data, one on yellow fever vaccine responses in identical twins. As that second study puts it: The authors reported that the T cell response to vaccination in identical twins appeared partly convergent and partly personalized. In identical twins, the study followed T cell clones that responded to the vaccine with precision.

The chain was built from TRBV5-1 and TRBJ2-7, with TRBD2 identical over 10 junction bases. The TCR was taken from a woman younger than 35 in good health. Sequenced: CD8+ T cells sorted from blood. The DNA sequence reads TGCGCCAGCAGCGGGGCTAGCGGGAGCCCTGGATTCCTTTACGAGCAGTACTTC. Translated, this gives CASSGASGSPGFLYEQYF. With all but the CDR3 taken from the reference TRBV5-1 and TRBJ2-7 genes, the full variable domain is: KAGVTQTPRYLIKTRGQQVTLSCSPISGHRSVSWYQQTPGQGLQFLFEYFSETQRNKGNFPGRFSGRQFSNSRSEMNVSTLELGDSALYLCASSGASGSPGFLYEQYFGPGTRLTVT.